A single sample is the source of the 6 T cell receptor beta chains below, sequenced in a study of cytomegalovirus exposure and HLA in healthy donors. The PCR ran on 60 Vbeta and 13 Jbeta primers. Assay: immunoSEQ multiplex PCR; the TCRdb copy retains only in-frame clones and omits some. This sample has a few hundred thousand clones, with 75% to 85% found just once. Sequencing was carried out using PBMCs. All receptors come from a girl aged 2-10 years in good health and CMV-seronegative.

V and J are TRBV27 and TRBJ2-7; TRBD2 might be the D (7 bases). The CDR3 loop spans 12 amino acids. Per the germline V gene, CDR1 is MNHEY and CDR2 is SMNVEV (reference sequence). Trimming shortened V by 8 bases and J by 6 bases, and 14 bases separated the two germline ends. In DNA form, the CDR3 reads TGTGCCAGCTCGAGGGGGGGGAGCGAGCAGTACTTC. This gives the protein CASSRGGSEQYF.

The J gene is TRBJ1-1, the V gene TRBV28, with D unclear. Germline V CDR1 and CDR2: MDHEN, SYDVKM. Trimming removed 4 bases from V and 6 bases from J, with 18 bases in between. There are 15 residues in the CDR3. The CDR3 sequence is CASSSSIFTAPEAFF. CDR3 nucleotides: TGTGCCAGCAGTTCCAGTATATTTACAGCACCTGAAGCTTTCTTT. The full variable domain, in which reference TRBV28 and TRBJ1-1 provide the parts outside the CDR3, is DVKVTQSSRYLVKRTGEKVFLECVQDMDHENMFWYRQDPGLGLRLIYFSYDVKMKEKGDIPEGYSVSREKKERFSLILESASTNQTSMYLCASSSSIFTAPEAFFGQGTRLTVV.

The chain is built from TRBV7-8 and TRBJ2-2, with D hard to call. Per the germline V gene, CDR1 is SGHVS and CDR2 is FQNEAQ. The germline V and J ends were trimmed by 6 bases and 6 bases, with 5 bases remaining between them. There are 11 residues in the CDR3. CDR3: CASSLPGELFF. CDR3 nucleotides: TGTGCCAGCAGTCTTCCCGGGGAGCTGTTTTTT. The full variable domain, completed using reference TRBV7-8 and TRBJ2-2, is GAGVSQSPRYKVAKRGQDVALRCDPISGHVSLFWYQQALGQGPEFLTYFQNEAQLDKSGLPSDRFFAERPEGSVSTLKIQRTQQEDSAVYLCASSLPGELFFGEGSRLTVL.

The chain is built from TRBV7-3 and TRBJ1-2; no firm D call. Trimming removed 8 bases at V and 6 bases at J, with 28 bases between. CDR1 and CDR2 (germline): SGHTA, FQGTGA. The CDR3 is made up of 17 amino acids. CDR3 amino acids: CASGSASAAKVENGYTF. The CDR3 DNA reads TGTGCCAGCGGATCCGCCTCGGCAGCGAAGGTTGAAAATGGCTACACCTTC. Full variable domain (remainder filled in from reference TRBV7-3 and TRBJ1-2): GAGVSQTPSNKVTEKGKYVELRCDPISGHTALYWYRQSLGQGPEFLIYFQGTGAADDSGLPNDRFFAVRPEGSVSTLKIQRTERGDSAVYLCASGSASAAKVENGYTFGSGTRLTVV.

CDR3 loop: CASSPPVPGRGNGYTF. The CDR3 nucleotides read TGTGCCAGCAGCCCGCCGGTTCCGGGTAGGGGGAATGGCTACACCTTC. The rearrangement uses TRBV7-2 and TRBJ1-2, with a weak D call TRBD1 (6 bases). Germline assignment: CDR1 SGHTA and CDR2 FQGNSA. This CDR3 spans 16 amino acids. Trimming took off 5 bases at V and 6 bases at J, with 22 bases between the two ends.

The rearrangement links TRBV6-1 to TRBJ1-5; possible D gene TRBD1, 6 bases. Trimming left V 8 bases short and J 7 bases short, with 18 bases between. The germline V gene has CDR1 MNHNS and CDR2 SASEGT. The CDR3 spans 14 residues. CDR3 loop: CASGLSRGFQPQHF. The DNA of the CDR3 is TGTGCCAGCGGATTATCCAGGGGCTTCCAGCCCCAGCATTTT.